The source of this T cell receptor beta chain is a study of CD8+CD57+ T cells in acquired aplastic anemia. Whole-study context: Recorded DNA amounts for sorted CD4+ and CD8+ cells had an average of approximately 3.2 ug.

Genomic DNA templated the TCR beta VDJ and CDR3 profiling. Using its own MiXCR run on the reads, TCRdb lists one record per CDR3 protein. This table holds under 200,000 distinct CDR3 sequences, just under 50% found once. Sequencing involved patients with CD8+CD57+ cell expansion previously shown by flow cytometry. Blood samples were obtained from patients who had received no prior therapy. Study findings and constraints: For CD8+ Simpson's diversity, patients and controls showed no significant difference.

This clonotype showed up many times. Its antigen is as yet unknown. Per germline, CDR1 DFQATT and CDR2 SNEGSKA (reference sequence). Deletions cut 6 bases from V and 3 bases from J, with 15 bases between. The CDR3 is 13 amino acids. This sequence originates from a human donor with aplastic anemia. The sample comprised sorted CD4+, CD8+, or CD8+CD57+ T cells (not recorded which) from PBMCs. The chain uses TRBV20-1 and TRBJ2-7; D gene ambiguous. The CDR3 DNA follows: TGCAGTGCCTCTGAATCCGTGGGCTACGAGCAGTACTTC. Translation gives CSASESVGYEQYF.